A single sample is the source of the 2 T cell receptor beta chains below, sequenced in a study of cytomegalovirus exposure and HLA in healthy donors. It was with 60 Vbeta and 13 Jbeta primers that the PCR ran. TCRdb's copy holds only in-frame clones and misses some; the assay was immunoSEQ multiplex PCR. Here the sample spans about 160,000 clones, roughly three quarters being singletons. The sequencing sample was made of PBMCs. Receptor source: a man younger than 35 in good health and CMV-seropositive.

The V gene is TRBV5-4, the J gene TRBJ2-5; tentative D call: TRBD2 (6 bases). The J call may not be correct, given that the DNA end is closer to TRBJ2-7. Germline CDR1 is SGHNT and CDR2 is YYREEE (reference sequence). The CDR3 extends over 16 amino acids. CDR3 in DNA: TGTGCCAGCAGCTCAATCGAGCGGGCCTCCTCCTACGAGCAGTACTTC. Its translation is CASSSIERASSYEQYF.

This clone has only a few counts. The J gene is TRBJ2-7, the V gene TRBV6-6; 7 bases are a match to TRBD1. Trimming took 2 bases from V and 3 from J; bases not matched to a gene: 4. CDR1 MNHNY and CDR2 SVGAGI come from the germline V gene (reference sequence). The CDR3 has 14 residues. The CDR3 DNA is TGTGCCAGCAGTTACGCCGGGACAGACTACGAGCAGTACTTC. Protein sequence: CASSYAGTDYEQYF.